Sequencing of this T cell receptor beta chain was carried out in a study of shared clonotypes between healthy human individuals. Study-level findings and limits: With few donors, the genetic and exposure-history diversity represented was limited.

Trimming removed 5 bases from V and 5 bases from J, with 9 bases in between. This CDR3 spans 11 amino acids. Germline values: CDR1 DFQATT, CDR2 SNEGSKA (reference sequence). The repertoire was sequenced with immunoSEQ multiplex PCR; TCRdb's copy has only in-frame clones and lacks some. The sample lists fewer than 850,000 clones; approximately 75% were seen once. This clone was found once. Its antigen is currently unknown. The chain joins TRBV20-1 to TRBJ1-2; D is unresolved. Sequencing used memory CD4+ T cells sorted from blood. Subset noted: CD45RA-negative fraction. The sequence was obtained from a woman younger than 45 in good health. The chain's CDR3 is CSAPPEYGYTF. In DNA, the CDR3 is TGCAGTGCTCCGCCGGAGTATGGCTACACCTTC.